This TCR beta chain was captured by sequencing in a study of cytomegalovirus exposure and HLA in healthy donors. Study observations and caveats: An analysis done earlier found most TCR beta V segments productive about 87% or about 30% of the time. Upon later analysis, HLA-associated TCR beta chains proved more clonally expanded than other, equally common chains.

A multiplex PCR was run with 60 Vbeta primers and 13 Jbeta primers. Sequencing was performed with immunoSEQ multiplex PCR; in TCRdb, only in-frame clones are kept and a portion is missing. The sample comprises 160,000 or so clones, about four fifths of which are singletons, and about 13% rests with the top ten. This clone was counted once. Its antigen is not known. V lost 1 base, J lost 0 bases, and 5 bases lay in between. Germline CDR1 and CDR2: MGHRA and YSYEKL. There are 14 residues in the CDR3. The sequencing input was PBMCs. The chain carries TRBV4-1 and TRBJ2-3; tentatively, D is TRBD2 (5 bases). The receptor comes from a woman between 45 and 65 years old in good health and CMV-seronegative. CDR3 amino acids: CASSQAGSTDTQYF. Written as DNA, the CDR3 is TGCGCCAGCAGCCAAGCGGGGAGCACAGATACGCAGTATTTT.